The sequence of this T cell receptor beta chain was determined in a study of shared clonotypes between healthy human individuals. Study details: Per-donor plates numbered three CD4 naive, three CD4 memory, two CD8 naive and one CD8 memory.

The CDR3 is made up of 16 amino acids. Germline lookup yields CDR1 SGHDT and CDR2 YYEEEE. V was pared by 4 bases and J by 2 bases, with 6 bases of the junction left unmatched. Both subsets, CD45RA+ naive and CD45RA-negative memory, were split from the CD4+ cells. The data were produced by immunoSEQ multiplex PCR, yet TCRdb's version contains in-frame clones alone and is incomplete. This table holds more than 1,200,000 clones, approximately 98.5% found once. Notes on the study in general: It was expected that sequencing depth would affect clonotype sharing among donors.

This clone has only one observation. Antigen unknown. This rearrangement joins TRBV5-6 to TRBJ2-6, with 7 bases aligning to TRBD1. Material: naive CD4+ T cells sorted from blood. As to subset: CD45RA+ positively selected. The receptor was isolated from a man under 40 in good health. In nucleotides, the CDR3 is TGTGCCAGCAGCCCGACAGGGAACGCTGGGGCCAACGTCCTGACTTTC. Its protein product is CASSPTGNAGANVLTF.